This T cell receptor beta chain stems from a study of blood T cell repertoires in COVID-19. Study-wide context: Sample material is recorded as cDNA or gDNA derived from T cells, B-cell-depleted T cells, or PBMCs.

Sequenced by immunoSEQ multiplex PCR; TCRdb stores in-frame clones only, minus some. The sample yields about 240,000 clones, approximately 83% seen once. The CDR3 is 14 residues long. V was clipped by 3 bases and J by 8 bases; unmatched bases: 4. Germline V gives CDR1 SEHNR, CDR2 FQNEAQ (reference sequence). The chain employs TRBV7-9 and TRBJ1-6, with 7 bases lining up with TRBD1. The sample was peripheral blood. This TCR was recovered from a woman aged 25 to 39 who had recovered from COVID-19. CDR3 DNA sequence: TGTGCCAGCAGCTTGGGACAGCCCTATTCACCCCTCCACTTT. Amino acids: CASSLGQPYSPLHF.